This T cell receptor beta chain was sequenced in a study of T cell repertoires in cytomegalovirus infection. Overall study: The authors used CMV epitopes that were HLA-C-restricted (recently identified) and HLA-B-restricted (well studied). Public signatures in TCR beta pointed to CMV infection and matching HLA type.

On this clonotype itself: Its antigen is unidentified.

Each CDR3 protein is one row after TCRdb ran MiXCR on the reads. This sample carries some 920,000 distinct CDR3 sequences, roughly 30% of them seen once, and the ten largest clones take 10% to 15%. Trimming took 7 bases from V and 4 from J, leaving 13 bases between them. The CDR3 runs 13 residues. Germline-derived CDR1 and CDR2 are ENHRY and SYGVKD. The source was cultured CD8+ T cells from PBMCs, collected from culture after CMV antigen stimulation. The chain recombines TRBV10-3 with TRBJ1-1, with D maybe TRBD1 (5 bases). The receptor was isolated from a human donor in good health (CMV status not recorded). Some clones in this sample may be carry-over from other donors' samples. The CDR3 nucleotides read TGTGCCATCAATGCAGGGATGGGCACTGAAGCTTTCTTT. This encodes CAINAGMGTEAFF.